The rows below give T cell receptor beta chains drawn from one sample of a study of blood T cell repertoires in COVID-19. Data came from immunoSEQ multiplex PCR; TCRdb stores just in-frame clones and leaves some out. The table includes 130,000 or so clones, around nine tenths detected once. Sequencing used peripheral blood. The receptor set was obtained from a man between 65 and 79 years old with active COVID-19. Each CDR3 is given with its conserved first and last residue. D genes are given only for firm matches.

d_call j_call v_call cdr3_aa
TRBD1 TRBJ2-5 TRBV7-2 CASSQGDRAQETQYF
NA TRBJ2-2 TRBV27 CASSPQGRSTGELFF
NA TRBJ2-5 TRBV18 CASSPDTPAETQYF
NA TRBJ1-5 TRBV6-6 CASSSGAGNQPQHF
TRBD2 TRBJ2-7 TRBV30 CAWSESQTGLAGSSSYEQYF
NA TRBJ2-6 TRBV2 CASSGGTGANVLTF
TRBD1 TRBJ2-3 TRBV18 CASSPQLSTGATDTQYF
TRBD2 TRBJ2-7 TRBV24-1 CATSMGTSGSGEQYF
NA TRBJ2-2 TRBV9 CASSTPGQGFGELFF
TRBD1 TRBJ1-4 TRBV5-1 CASSPGTGGNEKLFF
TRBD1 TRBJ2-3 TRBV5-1 CASSVDRASTDTQYF
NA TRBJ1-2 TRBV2 CASSERYGYTF